What follows are 30 T cell receptor beta chains derived from one specimen sequenced in a study of blood T cell repertoires in COVID-19. Assay: immunoSEQ multiplex PCR; the TCRdb copy retains only in-frame clones and omits some. The table has hundreds of thousands of clones, roughly 85% seen once. Material for sequencing was peripheral blood. Receptor source: a young man with active or convalescent COVID-19.

The V gene is TRBV6-2 or TRBV6-3, the J gene TRBJ1-4; D is ambiguous. The germline gives CDR1 MNHEY, CDR2 SVGEGT. V was cut by 2 bases and J by 8 bases, with 9 bases left in between. CDR3 length: 13 amino acids. CDR3 residues: CASSYEEVEKLFF. CDR3 DNA sequence: TGTGCCAGCAGTTACGAGGAGGTGGAAAAACTGTTTTTT.

In this sample, this clone turned up once. The V call is TRBV7-2, the J call TRBJ2-7, with 10 nucleotides matching TRBD2. This CDR3 contains 15 residues. With 6 bases clipped from V and 2 bases from J, the junction kept 7 bases outside the gene matches. Germline V gene lookup returns CDR1 SGHTA and CDR2 FQGNSA. The CDR3 region is CASRSGGAMTYEQYF. In DNA, the CDR3 is TGTGCCAGCAGGAGCGGGGGGGCCATGACCTACGAGCAGTACTTC.

The chain recombines TRBV20-1 with TRBJ2-7; tentative D call: TRBD2 (6 bases). Germline values: CDR1 DFQATT, CDR2 SNEGSKA (reference sequence). The CDR3 extends over 11 amino acids. CDR3 sequence: CSGSRGDEQYF. CDR3 bases: TGCAGCGGGAGCCGAGGGGACGAGCAGTACTTC.

The CDR3 bases are TGTGCCAGCCGGCCCGGGGGCAATCAGCCCCAGCATTTT. Protein product: CASRPGGNQPQHF. This sequence joins TRBV2 and TRBJ1-5; D is unresolved. In germline, CDR1 is SNHLY, CDR2 FYNNEI. This CDR3 spans 13 amino acids. The ends were cut back, 8 bases at V and 2 bases at J, with 10 bases in the middle.

The gene calls are TRBV6-2 or TRBV6-3 and TRBJ2-7, with D possibly being TRBD2 (6 bases). The germline gives CDR1 MNHEY, CDR2 SVGEGT. V was clipped by 6 bases and J by 0 bases, with 15 bases between them. The CDR3 spans 15 residues. The CDR3 DNA sequence: TGTGCCAGCAGCTCTAGCGCGTTGAACTCCTACGAGCAGTACTTC. Protein: CASSSSALNSYEQYF.

The chain carries TRBV6-2 or TRBV6-3 and TRBJ2-7; D is unresolved. The germline gives CDR1 MNHEY, CDR2 SVGEGT. CDR3 length: 14 amino acids. Trimming left V 6 bases short and J 3 bases short, with 15 bases between. CDR3 DNA sequence: TGTGCCAGCAGCCCTTCCGGTACTATCTACGAGCAGTACTTC. Its translation is CASSPSGTIYEQYF.

J is TRBJ1-3 and V is TRBV2; D not resolved. The CDR3 consists of 11 residues. Trimming cost V 5 bases and J 4 bases, with 3 bases left between them. The V gene's germline CDR1 is SNHLY and CDR2 FYNNEI. CDR3 in amino acids: CASSSGNTIYF. The CDR3 nucleotides read TGTGCCAGCAGTTCAGGAAACACCATATATTTT.

V gene TRBV3-1 (or the pseudogene TRBV3-2) combines with J gene TRBJ2-5; tentative D call: TRBD2 (7 bases). Trimming removed 4 bases at V and 14 bases at J, with 14 bases between. Germline V gene data show CDR1 as LGHDT and CDR2 as YNNKEL (reference sequence). This CDR3 comprises 11 residues. The CDR3 loop is CASSRTGGPYF. In nucleotides, the CDR3 is TGTGCCAGCAGCCGGACGGGGGGCCCATACTTC.

The chain combines TRBV30 with TRBJ1-2; D is possibly TRBD1 (6 bases). V lost 4 bases to trimming and J lost 4 bases, with 10 bases between them. Germline CDR1 and CDR2: GTSNPN and SVGIG (reference sequence). This CDR3 has 12 amino acids. Here the CDR3 DNA reads TGTGCCTGGAAAGGGGGTAGCTATGGCTACACCTTC. Translation: CAWKGGSYGYTF.

The chain employs TRBV10-3 and TRBJ2-2, with 9 positions matching TRBD2. This CDR3 spans 17 amino acids. Germline V CDR1 and CDR2: ENHRY, SYGVKD. V lost 2 bases, J lost 1 base, and 5 bases stayed unmatched. In DNA, the CDR3 is TGTGCCATCAGTGAGCTAGCGGGGCCGTTGAACACCGGGGAGCTGTTTTTT. Its translation: CAISELAGPLNTGELFF.

This clone has more than one count but fewer than ten. J is TRBJ1-5 and V is TRBV5-5; tentative D call: TRBD1 (5 bases). The CDR3 has 14 residues. From germline, CDR1 is SGHKS and CDR2 YYEKEE (reference sequence). Trimming took 4 bases from V and 3 from J, leaving 11 bases between them. CDR3 coding DNA: TGTGCCAGCAGCCCCCAGACAGCCAATCAGCCCCAGCATTTT. Protein: CASSPQTANQPQHF.

The CDR3 loop reads CASSQAGLGLENEQFF. CDR3 nucleotide sequence: TGCGCCAGCAGCCAAGCAGGTTTGGGCCTCGAGAATGAGCAGTTCTTC. This chain uses TRBV4-3 with TRBJ2-1; D call uncertain. CDR1 is LGHNA and CDR2 is YSLEER in the germline V gene. There are 16 residues in the CDR3. Trimming stripped 1 base from V and 7 bases from J, with 17 bases between.

The CDR3 is CASSQDHGGSPNYGYTF. The CDR3 DNA is TGCGCCAGCAGCCAAGATCACGGGGGGAGCCCTAACTATGGCTACACCTTC. V usage is TRBV4-1 and J usage is TRBJ1-2; D may be TRBD1 (5 bases). Germline V CDR1 and CDR2: MGHRA, YSYEKL. The V gene lost 0 bases and the J gene lost 0 bases, with 14 bases spanning the gap. The CDR3 runs to 17 residues.

The V call is TRBV7-3, the J call TRBJ2-5; D may be TRBD2 (7 bases). V was shortened by 5 bases and J by 0 bases, with 16 bases between the two germline ends. The germline gives CDR1 SGHTA, CDR2 FQGTGA. The CDR3 covers 16 residues. CDR3 nucleotide sequence: TGTGCCAGCAGCCCGAGGGGGGGCAGGGACCAAGAGACCCAGTACTTC. It specifies CASSPRGGRDQETQYF. The full variable domain, rest sourced from reference TRBV7-3 and TRBJ2-5, is GAGVSQTPSNKVTEKGKYVELRCDPISGHTALYWYRQSLGQGPEFLIYFQGTGAADDSGLPNDRFFAVRPEGSVSTLKIQRTERGDSAVYLCASSPRGGRDQETQYFGPGTRLLVL.

V and J are TRBV2 and TRBJ2-7; D is unclear. This CDR3 has 13 residues. Germline loops: CDR1 SNHLY, CDR2 FYNNEI. The V end was cut by 2 bases, the J end by 3 bases, with 8 bases between. CDR3: CASSERRYYEQYF. The CDR3 DNA follows: TGTGCCAGCAGTGAACGGCGGTACTACGAGCAGTACTTC.

The rearrangement uses TRBV5-5 and TRBJ2-3; 12 bases align to TRBD2. This CDR3 spans 16 amino acids. The trim removed 4 bases at V and 0 bases at J, leaving 3 bases unmatched. Germline V gene data show CDR1 as SGHKS and CDR2 as YYEKEE (reference sequence). This chain's CDR3 is CASSVGLAGSTDTQYF. The CDR3 DNA is TGTGCCAGCAGCGTTGGACTAGCGGGAAGCACAGATACGCAGTATTTT.

This clone was seen more than once but under ten times. The CDR3 sequence: CASSISGADEKLFF. CDR3 in DNA: TGTGCCAGTAGTATATCAGGGGCAGACGAAAAACTGTTTTTT. The V call is TRBV19, the J call TRBJ1-4; D perhaps matches TRBD1 (6 bases). Trimming removed 2 bases at V and 8 bases at J, with 12 bases between. Per germline, CDR1 LNHDA and CDR2 SQIVND (reference sequence). CDR3 length: 14 residues.

The genes are TRBV10-3 and TRBJ2-7, with a weak D call TRBD1 (5 bases). The V end was cut by 3 bases, the J end by 5 bases, with 11 bases between. CDR3 size: 13 residues. Germline V gives CDR1 ENHRY, CDR2 SYGVKD. The CDR3 loop reads CAISDSSRDEQYF. The CDR3 DNA is TGTGCCATCAGTGACTCCTCCAGGGACGAGCAGTACTTC.

The chain uses TRBV6-2 or TRBV6-3 and TRBJ1-1, with 10 bases identical to TRBD1. The CDR3 extends over 14 amino acids. Germline V lookup: CDR1 MNHEY, CDR2 SVGEGT. The V segment lost 4 bases and the J segment 4 bases; nucleotides outside the gene matches: 3. This CDR3 is CASSLGQGSTEAFF. The CDR3 bases are TGTGCCAGCAGTTTGGGACAGGGGAGCACTGAAGCTTTCTTT.

The chain's CDR3 is CARRGDEGDTQYF. In DNA, the CDR3 is TGTGCCCGACGGGGGGACGAGGGAGATACGCAGTATTTT. The V call is TRBV30, the J call TRBJ2-3; 7 bases line up with TRBD2. With 8 bases clipped from V and 5 bases from J, the junction kept 10 bases outside the gene matches. The CDR3 sequence is 13 residues long. In germline, CDR1 is GTSNPN, CDR2 SVGIG (reference sequence). Using reference TRBV30 and TRBJ2-3 for the parts outside the CDR3, the full variable domain is SQTIHQWPATLVQPVGSPLSLECTVEGTSNPNLYWYRQAAGRGLQLLFYSVGIGQISSEVPQNLSASRPQDRQFILSSKKLLLSDSGFYLCARRGDEGDTQYFGPGTRLTVL.

The chain recombines TRBV20-1 with TRBJ1-5; D uncertain. Germline V lookup: CDR1 DFQATT, CDR2 SNEGSKA (reference sequence). This CDR3 is built from 15 residues. Trimming took off 3 bases at V and 1 base at J, with 13 bases between the two ends. The CDR3: CSASASIGSNQPQHF. CDR3 nucleotide sequence: TGCAGTGCTAGTGCCTCGATTGGCAGCAATCAGCCCCAGCATTTT.

The sample holds one count of this clone. The J gene is TRBJ2-1, the V gene TRBV5-1; D gene unclear. This CDR3 is built from 12 residues. Deletions cut 0 bases from V and 9 bases from J, with 7 bases between. Looked up from germline, CDR1 is SGHRS and CDR2 is YFSETQ. CDR3 sequence reads: CASSLVQSEQFF. Written as DNA, the CDR3 is TGCGCCAGCAGCTTGGTACAAAGTGAGCAGTTCTTC.

This chain connects TRBV9 to TRBJ1-2; 9 positions agree with TRBD1. The J segment lost 0 bases and the V segment lost 4 bases, leaving 7 bases of the junction unmatched. The CDR3 length is 16 residues. Germline CDR1 reads SGDLS; CDR2 reads YYNGEE. The CDR3 sequence: CASSSSRDRANYGYTF. The CDR3 coding sequence is TGTGCCAGCAGCTCGTCGAGGGACAGGGCTAACTATGGCTACACCTTC.

In DNA form, the CDR3 reads TGTGCCAGCAGTCCCAATACAGGGTTAGGTGGGGCCAACGTCCTGACTTTC. This encodes CASSPNTGLGGANVLTF. The chain has TRBV28 and TRBJ2-6; D is possibly TRBD1 (6 bases). The germline V and J ends were trimmed by 5 bases and 3 bases, with 17 bases remaining between them. CDR3 length equals 17 residues. Germline CDR1 MDHEN, CDR2 SYDVKM.

J is TRBJ1-2 and V is TRBV5-8; TRBD1 is a possible D gene (6 bases). The CDR3 spans 15 residues. Germline assignment: CDR1 SGHTS and CDR2 YDEGEE. V lost 1 base and J lost 4, with 14 bases in between. The CDR3 coding sequence is TGTGCCAGCAGCTTGCACCAACAGGGAATCTATGGCTACACCTTC. As protein: CASSLHQQGIYGYTF.

The J gene is TRBJ1-3, the V gene TRBV7-2; TRBD1 aligns across 8 bases. The CDR3 extends over 16 amino acids. Germline V gene data show CDR1 as SGHTA and CDR2 as FQGNSA. V shed 4 bases, J shed 4 bases, and the junction held 9 bases outside the gene matches. The CDR3 here is CASSSATGTGGNTIYF. The CDR3 coding sequence is TGTGCCAGCAGCTCCGCAACTGGGACAGGCGGAAACACCATATATTTT.

The chain joins TRBV7-2 to TRBJ1-2; D perhaps matches TRBD1 (5 bases). The V gene lost 5 bases and the J gene lost 7 bases, with 14 bases spanning the gap. This CDR3 has 13 amino acids. Germline values: CDR1 SGHTA, CDR2 FQGNSA. The CDR3 DNA is TGTGCCAGCAGCGCTCAGGGACTCCGTGGCTACACCTTC. Encoded protein: CASSAQGLRGYTF.

This chain uses TRBV29-1 with TRBJ2-1; TRBD1 matches at 7 bases. Per the germline V gene, CDR1 is SQVTM and CDR2 is ANQGSEA. The CDR3 has 11 amino acids. With V trimmed by 6 bases and J by 8 bases, 4 bases remained unmatched. The CDR3 DNA reads TGCAGCGTGACAGGGATGGATGAGCAGTTCTTC. It translates to CSVTGMDEQFF.

V usage is TRBV19 and J usage is TRBJ2-4; the match to TRBD2 covers 7 bases. The CDR3 has 17 amino acids. Germline trimming cut 3 bases from V and 2 bases from J; bases unmatched to any gene: 10. CDR1 and CDR2 from the germline V gene are LNHDA and SQIVND (reference sequence). CDR3 in DNA: TGTGCCAGTAGTATGGACCAAACCGGGACTACCAAAAACATTCAGTACTTC. Encoded protein: CASSMDQTGTTKNIQYF.

V usage is TRBV5-5 and J usage is TRBJ2-5; D is ambiguous. Trimming shortened V by 0 bases and J by 5 bases, and 11 bases separated the two germline ends. The CDR3 loop spans 14 amino acids. Germline V gene data show CDR1 as SGHKS and CDR2 as YYEKEE (reference sequence). CDR3 loop: CASSLAVLAETQYF. The CDR3 bases are TGTGCCAGCAGCTTGGCCGTCTTAGCCGAGACCCAGTACTTC.